This T cell receptor beta chain is from a study of OX40 agonist ivuxolimab in advanced cancers. Overall study context: Hepatocellular carcinoma, melanoma, renal cell or head and neck cancer was diagnosed in the dose-escalation patients.

Germline trimming cut 1 base from V and 7 bases from J; bases unmatched to any gene: 8. The CDR3 length is 16 residues. Germline loops: CDR1 MDHEN, CDR2 SYDVKM. Assay used: immunoSEQ multiplex PCR; TCRdb lists only in-frame clones, some missing. Of tens of thousands of clones listed, around nine tenths are singletons. The receptor was derived from an adult with an advanced solid tumor such as melanoma, head and neck, liver or kidney cancer. The source was CD4+ or CD8+ T cells sorted from blood, collected in a trial of the OX40 agonist ivuxolimab. V gene TRBV28 combines with J gene TRBJ1-2, with TRBD1 matching over 11 bases. DNA for the CDR3: TGTGCCAGCAGTTTATTAACTCGGACAGGGGGCTTTGGCTACACCTTC. The encoded protein is CASSLLTRTGGFGYTF.